The source of this TCR beta chain is a study of immune evolution from preneoplasia to lung adenocarcinoma. Study-level findings and limits: Highest clonality occurred in KRAS-mutant, not EGFR-mutant or double wild-type, nodules.

The CDR3 loop spans 15 amino acids. V lost 2 bases and J lost 5, with 16 bases in between. Germline V gene data show CDR1 as SGHRS and CDR2 as YFSETQ. Histologic diagnosis was independently verified by two lung pathologists. As for this clone: Its matching antigen is unknown.

Using immunoSEQ multiplex PCR, the repertoire was profiled, and TCRdb retains in-frame clones only, with some absent. Among 5,000 to 7,000 clones listed, 75% to 90% were seen once. The clonotype originates from a person aged 50-75 years with lung adenocarcinoma. The sequenced material came from FFPE invasive lung adenocarcinoma tissue. The chain recombines TRBV5-1 with TRBJ1-2; D is ambiguous. The CDR3 region has the DNA TGCGCCAGCAGCTTTATCGCGGGGATAAAGTATGGCTACACCTTC. This codes for CASSFIAGIKYGYTF.